The rows below give T cell receptor beta chains drawn from one sample of a study of identical twins. MiXCR, applied by TCRdb to the 5' RACE reads, yields one record per CDR3 protein. Here the sample spans 690,000 or so distinct CDR3 sequences, around 8.3% being singletons. These records were also assigned to another study, of yellow fever vaccine responses in identical twins.

The sample taken for sequencing was PBMCs. The source of these receptors is a woman between 18 and 30 years old in good health. CDR3s include the opening cysteine and the closing phenylalanine or tryptophan. D genes are given only for firm matches. Size is stated for part of the rows, as once, few or many counts, or as a class when the clone is expanded.

CDR3nt: TGTGCCAGCAGCCCCCCCGGGGGGCGACATGAAAAACTGTTTTTT; CDR3aa: CASSPPGGRHEKLFF; d_gene: NA; abundance: many; j_gene: TRBJ1-4; v_gene: TRBV7-2
CDR3nt: TGTGCCACCAGCAGAGATCGTGGTCTAGGTAATGAAAAACTGTTTTTT; CDR3aa: CATSRDRGLGNEKLFF; d_gene: NA; abundance: many; j_gene: TRBJ1-4; v_gene: TRBV15
CDR3nt: TGTGCCAGCAGTGGCGGGACACAGAATTCGCCCCAGCATTTT; CDR3aa: CASSGGTQNSPQHF; d_gene: NA; abundance: NA; j_gene: TRBJ1-5; v_gene: TRBV6-1
CDR3nt: TGTGCCTGGAACAGGGTTTCAGAGACCCAGTACTTC; CDR3aa: CAWNRVSETQYF; d_gene: NA; abundance: few; j_gene: TRBJ2-5; v_gene: TRBV30
CDR3nt: TGCGCCAGCAGCTTGGACACTGAAGCTTTCTTT; CDR3aa: CASSLDTEAFF; d_gene: NA; abundance: many; j_gene: TRBJ1-1; v_gene: TRBV5-1
CDR3nt: TGTGCCAGCAGTTCGGACAACTACGGTAATCAGCCCCAGCATTTT; CDR3aa: CASSSDNYGNQPQHF; d_gene: NA; abundance: NA; j_gene: TRBJ1-5; v_gene: TRBV2
CDR3nt: TGTGCCAGCAGTTTACAAGGTTTTAGCGGCGAGCAGTACTTC; CDR3aa: CASSLQGFSGEQYF; d_gene: NA; abundance: NA; j_gene: TRBJ2-7; v_gene: TRBV12-3/TRBV12-4
CDR3nt: TGTGCCAGTAGTGTACGGGACAAAAGCAATCAGCCCCAGCATTTT; CDR3aa: CASSVRDKSNQPQHF; d_gene: NA; abundance: many; j_gene: TRBJ1-5; v_gene: TRBV19
CDR3nt: TGCAGTGCTAGAAAGACGGACTATGGCTACACCTTC; CDR3aa: CSARKTDYGYTF; d_gene: NA; abundance: few; j_gene: TRBJ1-2; v_gene: TRBV20-1
CDR3nt: TGTGCCAGCAGCCAAACGATCGGGACACTTAGCACAGATACGCAGTATTTT; CDR3aa: CASSQTIGTLSTDTQYF; d_gene: NA; abundance: NA; j_gene: TRBJ2-3; v_gene: TRBV12-3/TRBV12-4
CDR3nt: TGTGCCAGCAGCTCATCGACGGGTACTGGTACGCAGTATTTT; CDR3aa: CASSSSTGTGTQYF; d_gene: NA; abundance: few; j_gene: TRBJ2-3; v_gene: TRBV11-2
CDR3nt: TGCGCCAGCAGCCAAGGAGGACCCTCAATACTGAACACCGGGGAGCTGTTTTTT; CDR3aa: CASSQGGPSILNTGELFF; d_gene: NA; abundance: many; j_gene: TRBJ2-2; v_gene: TRBV4-3
CDR3nt: TGTGCCAGCAGTTTGGGGGACAGCTTCTACTACGAGCAGTACTTC; CDR3aa: CASSLGDSFYYEQYF; d_gene: TRBD1; abundance: few; j_gene: TRBJ2-7; v_gene: TRBV12-3/TRBV12-4
CDR3nt: TGCGCCAGCAGCTTCGTCCAGGACACTGAAGCTTTCTTT; CDR3aa: CASSFVQDTEAFF; d_gene: NA; abundance: few; j_gene: TRBJ1-1; v_gene: TRBV5-1
CDR3nt: TGCAGTGCCCCACTCCCGCGGGGATTCGATCAGACCCAGTACTTC; CDR3aa: CSAPLPRGFDQTQYF; d_gene: NA; abundance: NA; j_gene: TRBJ2-5; v_gene: TRBV20-1
CDR3nt: TGCGCCAGCAGCCAAGGGGCCCTTTACACCGGGGAGCTGTTTTTT; CDR3aa: CASSQGALYTGELFF; d_gene: NA; abundance: many; j_gene: TRBJ2-2; v_gene: TRBV4-1
CDR3nt: TGTGCCAGCAGCGCTACGGGGGCCCCCACCGGGGAGCTGTTTTTT; CDR3aa: CASSATGAPTGELFF; d_gene: NA; abundance: NA; j_gene: TRBJ2-2; v_gene: TRBV5-5
CDR3nt: TGTGCCAGCTCAGCGACAGGGGGGTCCTACGAGCAGTACTTC; CDR3aa: CASSATGGSYEQYF; d_gene: TRBD1; abundance: few; j_gene: TRBJ2-7; v_gene: TRBV18
CDR3nt: TGTGCCAGCAGTACGGGGGGCCAAGGGACCCAGTACTTC; CDR3aa: CASSTGGQGTQYF; d_gene: NA; abundance: few; j_gene: TRBJ2-5; v_gene: TRBV27
CDR3nt: TGTGCCAGCAGCCCTACTAGCGCCGAGACCCAGTACTTC; CDR3aa: CASSPTSAETQYF; d_gene: TRBD2; abundance: many; j_gene: TRBJ2-5; v_gene: TRBV3-1
CDR3nt: TGTGCCAGCAGCTCCGGGACTAGCGGCTTCACCGGGGAGCTGTTTTTT; CDR3aa: CASSSGTSGFTGELFF; d_gene: TRBD2; abundance: few; j_gene: TRBJ2-2; v_gene: TRBV7-2
CDR3nt: TGTGCCTGCAGTTTATTGGCGACAGGGGGTACGTCTGGGGCCAACGTCCTGACTTTC; CDR3aa: CACSLLATGGTSGANVLTF; d_gene: TRBD1; abundance: NA; j_gene: TRBJ2-6; v_gene: TRBV12-3/TRBV12-4
CDR3nt: TGCGCCAGCAGCCTACAGGACAGTATGAACACTGAAGCTTTCTTT; CDR3aa: CASSLQDSMNTEAFF; d_gene: NA; abundance: many; j_gene: TRBJ1-1; v_gene: TRBV5-1